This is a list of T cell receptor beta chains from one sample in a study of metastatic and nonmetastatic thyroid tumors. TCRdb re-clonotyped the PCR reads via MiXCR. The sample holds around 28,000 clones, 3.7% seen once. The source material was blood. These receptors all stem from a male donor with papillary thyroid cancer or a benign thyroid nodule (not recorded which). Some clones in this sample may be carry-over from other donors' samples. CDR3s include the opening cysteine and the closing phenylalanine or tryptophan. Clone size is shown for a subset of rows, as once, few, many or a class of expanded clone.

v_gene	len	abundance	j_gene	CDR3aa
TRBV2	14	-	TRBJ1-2	CASSGYRDGGGYTF
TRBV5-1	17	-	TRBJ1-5	CASSQRKTRGCNQPQHF
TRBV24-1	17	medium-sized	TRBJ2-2	CATSDPSGGSNTGELFF
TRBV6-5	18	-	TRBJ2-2	CAISYVARILVGTGELFF
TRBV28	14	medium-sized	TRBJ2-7	CASRPAGLNYEQYF
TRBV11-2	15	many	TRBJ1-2	CASSQGGTVNYGYTF
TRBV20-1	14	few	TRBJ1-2	CSASRDRGLRGYTF
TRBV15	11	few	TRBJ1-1	CVTIRNTEAFF
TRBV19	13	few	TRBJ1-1	CASSMTGGTEAFF
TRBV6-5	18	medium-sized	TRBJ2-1	CASSYLASGSGRDNEQFF
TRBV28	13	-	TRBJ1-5	CASIGVGNQPQHF
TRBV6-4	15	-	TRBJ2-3	CASSEGASGTDTQYF
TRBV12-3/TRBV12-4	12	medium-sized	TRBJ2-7	CASSLDSYEQYF
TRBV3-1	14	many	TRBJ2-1	CASSPLAGVNEQFF
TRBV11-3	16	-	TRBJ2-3	CASSQPGQLNTDTQYF
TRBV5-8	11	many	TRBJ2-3	CASSLRTEEYF
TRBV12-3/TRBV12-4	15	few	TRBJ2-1	CASSFAGGLGNEQFF
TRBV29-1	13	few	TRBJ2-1	CSVSGRAYNEQFF
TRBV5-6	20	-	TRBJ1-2	CASSLIGTGKDLGLNYGYTF
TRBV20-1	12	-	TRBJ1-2	CSARETVYGYTF
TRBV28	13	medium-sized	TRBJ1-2	CASSPGQGYGYTF
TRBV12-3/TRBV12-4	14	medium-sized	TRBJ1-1	CASKDGTWNTEAFF
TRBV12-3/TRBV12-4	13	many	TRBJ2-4	CASSSLAKNIQYF
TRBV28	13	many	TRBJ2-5	CASTPSVRATQYF
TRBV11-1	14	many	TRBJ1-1	CASSFEWGNTEAFF
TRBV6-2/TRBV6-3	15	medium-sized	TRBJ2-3	CASSYLGPSTDTQYF
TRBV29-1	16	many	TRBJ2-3	CSVEDRRRLNTDTQYF
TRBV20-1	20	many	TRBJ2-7	CSARPGQPLIGTSAGYEQYF
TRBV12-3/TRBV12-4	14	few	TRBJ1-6	CASSFGRANSPLHF
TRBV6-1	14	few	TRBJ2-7	CATSGTAYSYEQYF
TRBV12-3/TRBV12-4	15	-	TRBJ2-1	CASSDGLAGGYEQFF
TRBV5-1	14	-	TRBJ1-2	CASSFRNMNYGYTF
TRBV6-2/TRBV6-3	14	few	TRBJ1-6	CASLRQGKCSPLHF
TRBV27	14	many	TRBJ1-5	CASSARWGPQPQHF
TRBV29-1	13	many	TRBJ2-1	CSVSGPAYNEQFF
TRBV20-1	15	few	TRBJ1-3	CSASLQQYSGNTIYF
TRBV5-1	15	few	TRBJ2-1	CASSTGTSGKEGQFF
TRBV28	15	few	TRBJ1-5	CASSLGQGFRQPQHF
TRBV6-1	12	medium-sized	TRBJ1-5	CASRTAAQPQHF
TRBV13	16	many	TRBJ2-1	CASRLSGRANRNEQFF
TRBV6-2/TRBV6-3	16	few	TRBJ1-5	CASLSSGAGWLQPQHF
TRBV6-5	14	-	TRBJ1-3	CASSYMSSGNTIYF